The present T cell receptor (beta chain) was sequenced within a study of T-cell reconstitution after alpha-beta-depleted transplantation in children. TCRbeta library preparation incorporated unique molecular identifiers. TCRdb recomputed calls from the PCR reads with MiXCR, one row per CDR3 protein. The sample records a few hundred thousand distinct CDR3 sequences, about a quarter being singletons. The V segment lost 6 bases and the J segment 1 base; nucleotides outside the gene matches: 11. The germline gives CDR1 SGHKS, CDR2 YYEKEE (reference sequence). The CDR3 totals 17 residues. The V and J genes are TRBV5-5 and TRBJ2-4; 9 bases line up with TRBD1. This sequence was found in a boy under three years old with Wiskott-Aldrich syndrome, due to receive a stem cell transplant. The specimen was PBMCs, collected before TCRalphabeta/CD19-depleted stem cell transplant. The CDR3 sequence is CASTDYRGPEAKNIQYF. In nucleotides, the CDR3 is TGTGCCAGCACCGACTACAGGGGGCCCGAGGCCAAAAACATTCAGTACTTC.